The sequence of this TCR beta chain was determined in a study of blood T cells in healthy people across ages. Per sample, no less than 5.5 micrograms of total RNA were extracted. Germline V gene sequence: CDR1 SQVTM, CDR2 ANQGSEA. V lost 6 bases and J 3 bases, leaving 4 bases between the germline ends. This CDR3 is built from 10 residues. Primers used in a second PCR of about 6 to 11 cycles were a sample-barcoded 5' primer and a J-beta primer mix. TCRdb recomputed calls from the 5' RACE reads with MiXCR, one row per CDR3 protein. The data contain 700,000 to 900,000 distinct CDR3 sequences, roughly 50% of them singletons.

The chain couples TRBV29-1 to TRBJ2-3; D is uncertain. This receptor was identified in an elderly man in good health. Sequencing was performed on blood. The CDR3 protein is CSVLTDTQYF. The CDR3, as DNA: TGCAGCGTCCTAACAGATACGCAGTATTTT.